This passage covers 13 T cell receptor beta chains from one sample sequenced in a study of T cell clones after liver transplantation. Assay: immunoSEQ multiplex PCR; the TCRdb copy retains only in-frame clones and omits some. The table records about 20,000 clones, 85% to 90% of them present only once. Sequencing was performed on CD8+ T cells from blood, taken 45 to 46 months after liver transplant. The receptors were gathered from a human patient who received a liver transplant. Certain T cells may be donor cells from the graft.

The chain uses TRBV28 and TRBJ2-2; D tentatively reads TRBD1 or TRBD2 (5 bases each). V lost 1 base and J lost 0, with 9 bases in between. From germline, CDR1 is MDHEN and CDR2 SYDVKM. The CDR3 extends over 16 amino acids. This chain's CDR3 is CASSLLGETNTGELFF. The CDR3 DNA reads as TGTGCCAGCAGTTTATTAGGGGAGACGAACACCGGGGAGCTGTTTTTT.

This clone was seen once. This chain uses TRBV7-9 with TRBJ1-5; D is unresolved. Germline CDR1 is SEHNR and CDR2 is FQNEAQ (reference sequence). This CDR3 has 12 residues. Trimming removed 7 bases at V and 6 bases at J, with 10 bases between. As DNA, the CDR3 is TGTGCCAGCACCCTGGGTTCTCAGCCCCAGCATTTT. Protein: CASTLGSQPQHF.

The chain recombines TRBV5-6 with TRBJ2-3; 10 bases align to TRBD2. Germline V gene data show CDR1 as SGHDT and CDR2 as YYEEEE. Trimming cost V 3 bases and J 0 bases; bases outside gene matches: 4. The CDR3 runs 16 residues. This CDR3 is CASSYGLAVSTDTQYF. The CDR3, as DNA: TGTGCCAGCAGCTACGGACTAGCGGTTAGCACAGATACGCAGTATTTT.

With regard to this clone: At one of its ends the junction is not consistent with the germline gene, which may arise from a read error. V is TRBV5-4 and J is TRBJ2-3; 10 bases are a match to TRBD1. This CDR3 is 15 amino acids long. Per germline, CDR1 SGHNT and CDR2 YYREEE (reference sequence). The CDR3 sequence is CASRLDRGFTDTQYF. DNA of the CDR3: TGTGCCAGCAGGTTGGACAGGGGGTTTACAGATACGCAGTATTTT.

The chain has TRBV28 and TRBJ1-1, with a weak D call TRBD1 (5 bases). CDR1 is MDHEN, CDR2 SYDVKM, per germline. V lost 1 base to trimming and J lost 0 bases, with 12 bases between them. The CDR3 extends over 16 amino acids. The CDR3 reads CASSLLEPGLNTEAFF. The CDR3 nucleotides read TGTGCCAGCAGTTTATTGGAGCCGGGGCTGAACACTGAAGCTTTCTTT.

The chain is built from TRBV4-2 and TRBJ2-7, with D maybe TRBD1 (5 bases). This CDR3 has 15 residues. Trimming left V 0 bases short and J 0 bases short, with 9 bases between. Germline CDR1 and CDR2: LGHNA and YNFKEQ. The CDR3: CASSQDLDSSYEQYF. CDR3 coding DNA: TGTGCCAGCAGCCAAGATCTTGACAGCTCCTACGAGCAGTACTTC.

The chain links TRBV27 to TRBJ2-2; D gene uncertain. The germline gives CDR1 MNHEY, CDR2 SMNVEV (reference sequence). V gave up 5 bases and J gave up 6 bases, with 7 bases separating them. The CDR3 loop spans 12 amino acids. In DNA, the CDR3 is TGTGCCAGCAGTCCTCGCGCCGGGGAGCTGTTTTTT. This gives the protein CASSPRAGELFF.

V is TRBV4-3 and J is TRBJ2-1, with 13 bases matching TRBD2. Trimming at V came to 0 bases and at J to 1 base, leaving 0 bases not matched to a gene. This CDR3 has 17 residues. Per germline, CDR1 LGHNA and CDR2 YSLEER. The CDR3 DNA follows: TGCGCCAGCAGCCAAGAACTAGCGGGAGGGTCCTACAATGAGCAGTTCTTC. This gives the protein CASSQELAGGSYNEQFF.

This clone was seen a single time. The chain links TRBV7-8 to TRBJ2-5; unclear D gene. This CDR3 comprises 14 residues. V lost 5 bases and J 1 base, leaving 11 bases between the germline ends. From germline, CDR1 is SGHVS and CDR2 FQNEAQ. This CDR3 is CASSPRTVQETQYF. The CDR3 bases are TGTGCCAGCAGCCCGAGGACCGTCCAAGAGACCCAGTACTTC.

This clone rates as medium-sized (0.01 to 0.1%). Sequence at one end of the junction differs from germline and may be a read error. The chain links TRBV6-1 to TRBJ2-7, with D possibly being TRBD1 (6 bases). CDR1 is MNHNS, CDR2 SASEGT, per germline. The CDR3 is 13 amino acids. Here the CDR3 DNA reads TGTGCCAGCAGTGACGATGTACGAGCAGAGGGGGACTTC. As protein: CASSDDVRAEGDF.

The V and J genes are TRBV29-1 and TRBJ2-1, with D perhaps TRBD2 (5 bases). The CDR3 contains 13 residues. Per germline, CDR1 SQVTM and CDR2 ANQGSEA. Deletions cut 7 bases from V and 3 bases from J, with 13 bases between. This CDR3 is CSAGGWDYNEQFF. The CDR3 region has the DNA TGCAGCGCAGGAGGTTGGGACTACAATGAGCAGTTCTTC.

The chain recombines TRBV7-9 with TRBJ2-2; D is ambiguous. This CDR3 contains 14 residues. V was clipped by 1 base and J by 2 bases, with 5 bases between them. Germline-derived CDR1 and CDR2 are SEHNR and FQNEAQ (reference sequence). CDR3 protein: CASSLVANTGELFF. DNA of the CDR3: TGTGCCAGCAGCTTAGTAGCTAACACCGGGGAGCTGTTTTTT.

The rearrangement links TRBV9 to TRBJ2-7, with D possibly being TRBD2 (6 bases). This CDR3 is built from 15 residues. Germline-derived CDR1 and CDR2 are SGDLS and YYNGEE. V lost 4 bases to trimming and J lost 2 bases, with 16 bases between them. CDR3 DNA sequence: TGTGCCAGCAGCCCAGGACTGGACTATACCTACGAGCAGTACTTC. Translated: CASSPGLDYTYEQYF.